This entry lists 19 T cell receptor beta chains sequenced from one sample in a study of cytomegalovirus exposure and HLA in healthy donors. Both 60 Vbeta primers and 13 Jbeta primers went into the PCR. Assay: immunoSEQ multiplex PCR; the TCRdb copy retains only in-frame clones and omits some. Its clone listing holds about 100,000 clones. Sequencing was carried out using PBMCs. The source of these receptors is a man aged 50-59 years in good health and CMV-seronegative.

This sequence joins TRBV6-4 and TRBJ1-1, with TRBD1 identical over 9 bases. Per germline, CDR1 MRHNA and CDR2 SNTAGT. V lost 7 bases and J lost 4; bases outside the gene matches: 7. This CDR3 is 14 amino acids long. The CDR3 reads CASKTGGESTEAFF. The CDR3 nucleotides are TGTGCCAGCAAAACAGGGGGCGAGAGCACTGAAGCTTTCTTT.

This rearrangement joins TRBV7-2 to TRBJ1-2; D is possibly TRBD1 (6 bases). Germline V gene data show CDR1 as SGHTA and CDR2 as FQGNSA. The CDR3 spans 14 residues. V gave up 3 bases and J gave up 2 bases, with 10 bases separating them. CDR3 in DNA: TGTGCCAGCAGCTTCACCCAGGGGAACTATGGCTACACCTTC. It specifies CASSFTQGNYGYTF.

J is TRBJ2-3 and V is TRBV9; tentative D call: TRBD2 (6 bases). The germline CDR1 and CDR2 sequences are SGDLS and YYNGEE. The CDR3 covers 14 residues. Trimming removed 2 bases at V and 3 bases at J, with 10 bases between. CDR3 DNA: TGTGCCAGCAGCGTCGGGAGTTGGACAGATACGCAGTATTTT. This encodes CASSVGSWTDTQYF. Full variable domain (remainder filled in from reference TRBV9 and TRBJ2-3): DSGVTQTPKHLITATGQRVTLRCSPRSGDLSVYWYQQSLDQGLQFLIQYYNGEERAKGNILERFSAQQFPDLHSELNLSSLELGDSALYFCASSVGSWTDTQYFGPGTRLTVL.

The V and J genes are TRBV2 and TRBJ2-7; TRBD1 matches 8 bases. After removal of 2 bases from V and 4 bases from J, the junction contained 7 bases not matched to a gene. The CDR3 sequence is 15 residues long. The germline V gene encodes CDR1 SNHLY and CDR2 FYNNEI. CDR3 amino acids: CASSERGRGQYEQYF. In nucleotides, the CDR3 is TGTGCCAGCAGTGAACGCGGCAGGGGGCAGTACGAGCAGTACTTC. The full variable domain, its missing parts supplied by reference TRBV2 and TRBJ2-7, is EPEVTQTPSHQVTQMGQEVILRCVPISNHLYFYWYRQILGQKVEFLVSFYNNEISEKSEIFDDQFSVERPDGSNFTLKIRSTKLEDSAMYFCASSERGRGQYEQYFGPGTRLTVT.

The J gene is TRBJ2-7, the V gene TRBV18; 10 nucleotides align to TRBD1. The V gene end was trimmed by 3 bases and the J gene end by 2 bases; junction bases not matched to a gene: 4. The CDR3 is 15 amino acids. Germline lookup yields CDR1 KGHSH and CDR2 LQKENI. CDR3 nucleotide sequence: TGTGCCAGCTCACCGGGACAGGGGACAACCTACGAGCAGTACTTC. Protein sequence: CASSPGQGTTYEQYF.

The J gene is TRBJ1-1, the V gene TRBV5-6, with TRBD1 matching over 8 bases. This CDR3 is 13 amino acids long. V lost 2 bases to trimming and J lost 8 bases; unmatched junction nucleotides: 5. The germline CDR1 and CDR2 sequences are SGHDT and YYEEEE. The DNA for the CDR3 is TGTGCCAGCAGCTTCGGACAGGGATCCGAAGCTTTCTTT. Its translation: CASSFGQGSEAFF.

The V call is TRBV27, the J call TRBJ1-2; D is perhaps TRBD1 (5 bases). The germline V and J ends were trimmed by 0 bases and 8 bases, with 22 bases remaining between them. Germline-derived CDR1 and CDR2 are MNHEY and SMNVEV (reference sequence). The CDR3 extends over 17 amino acids. The CDR3 here is CASSLSGTSARRGGYTF. The CDR3 DNA follows: TGTGCCAGCAGTTTATCGGGGACTTCGGCAAGGAGAGGGGGCTACACCTTC.

The chain carries TRBV10-1 and TRBJ2-3; 12 nucleotides align to TRBD2. After removal of 5 bases from V and 2 bases from J, the junction contained 8 bases not matched to a gene. Germline CDR1 is WNHNN and CDR2 is SYGVQD (reference sequence). The CDR3 loop spans 17 amino acids. For the CDR3, the DNA is TGCGCCAGCAGTAAGGCTAGCGGGGGGGAACCCACAGATACGCAGTATTTT. It codes for CASSKASGGEPTDTQYF.

The chain recombines TRBV19 with TRBJ1-2; perhaps TRBD1 as D (5 bases). CDR1 is LNHDA and CDR2 is SQIVND in the germline V gene (reference sequence). This CDR3 spans 13 amino acids. Trimming took off 7 bases at V and 6 bases at J, with 15 bases between the two ends. The CDR3 sequence: CASNLGGIHGYTF. The CDR3 DNA sequence: TGTGCCAGTAACCTGGGGGGGATTCATGGCTACACCTTC.

This rearrangement joins TRBV5-1 to TRBJ1-4; D is perhaps TRBD1 (5 bases). Per the germline V gene, CDR1 is SGHRS and CDR2 is YFSETQ. The ends were cut back, 0 bases at V and 5 bases at J, with 11 bases in the middle. The CDR3 covers 15 residues. Here the CDR3 DNA reads TGCGCCAGCAGCTTGGTGGGTGACAGAAATGAAAAACTGTTTTTT. Translated: CASSLVGDRNEKLFF.

The chain uses TRBV2 and TRBJ1-1; 9 bases are shared with TRBD1. Trimming at V came to 1 base and at J to 10 bases, leaving 4 bases not matched to a gene. In germline, CDR1 is SNHLY, CDR2 FYNNEI. CDR3 length equals 13 residues. CDR3 sequence (DNA): TGTGCCAGCAGTGAAGAGGACAGGGGAGCAGCTTTCTTT. It encodes CASSEEDRGAAFF.

CDR3 region: CASGTGGSEKLFF. In nucleotides, the CDR3 is TGCGCCAGCGGTACAGGGGGTTCGGAAAAACTGTTTTTT. The chain joins TRBV5-1 to TRBJ1-4; 8 bases agree with TRBD1. Germline V gene lookup returns CDR1 SGHRS and CDR2 YFSETQ. The length of the CDR3 is 13 residues. The ends lost 7 bases at V and 8 bases at J; junction bases unmatched: 7.

Concerning this clone itself: At one boundary the junction diverges from the germline segment, which might be a read error. The gene calls are TRBV9 and TRBJ1-1; 7 nucleotides line up with TRBD1. This CDR3 contains 12 residues. Germline V gene lookup returns CDR1 SGDLS and CDR2 YYNGEE. The CDR3 loop reads CASSVEGGQRLF. DNA for the CDR3: TGTGCCAGCAGCGTAGAAGGGGGCCAGAGATTATTT. The whole variable domain, filled in from reference TRBV9 and TRBJ1-1, reads DSGVTQTPKHLITATGQRVTLRCSPRSGDLSVYWYQQSLDQGLQFLIQYYNGEERAKGNILERFSAQQFPDLHSELNLSSLELGDSALYFCASSVEGGQRLFGQGTRLTVV.

This chain joins TRBV11-3 and TRBJ1-1; D remains ambiguous. CDR3 length: 14 residues. Looked up from germline, CDR1 is SGHNT and CDR2 is YENEEA. V was shortened by 5 bases and J by 1 base, with 11 bases between the two germline ends. This CDR3 reads CASSPFGGNTEAFF. The CDR3 DNA follows: TGTGCCAGCAGCCCCTTCGGAGGGAACACTGAAGCTTTCTTT.

The chain combines TRBV19 with TRBJ2-7, with 8 bases matching TRBD2. This CDR3 is built from 13 residues. Germline CDR1 is LNHDA and CDR2 is SQIVND (reference sequence). Losses at the gene ends were 4 bases for V and 12 bases for J; bases not matched to a gene: 11. CDR3 residues: CASSTSGPPAWYF. In DNA form, the CDR3 reads TGTGCCAGTAGTACTAGCGGGCCCCCCGCATGGTACTTC.

The V and J genes are TRBV4-1 and TRBJ2-7; D might be TRBD2 (5 bases). Germline CDR1 reads MGHRA; CDR2 reads YSYEKL. The CDR3 loop spans 15 amino acids. V dropped 4 bases and J dropped 0 bases, with 13 bases sitting between them. CDR3 nucleotides: TGCGCCAGCAGCCCGACCCCGGGAAACTCCTACGAGCAGTACTTC. Translating gives CASSPTPGNSYEQYF.

The chain is built from TRBV2 and TRBJ2-7, with 8 positions matching TRBD1. V shed 0 bases and J 2 bases; nucleotides not matched to a gene: 9. Looked up from germline, CDR1 is SNHLY and CDR2 is FYNNEI. The CDR3 length is 17 residues. CDR3 bases: TGTGCCAGCAGTGAAGCGCTTAGGGCAGGGGGCCCCTACGAGCAGTACTTC. Translating it yields CASSEALRAGGPYEQYF.

The chain has TRBV5-4 and TRBJ1-2; TRBD1 aligns across 9 bases. After removal of 0 bases from V and 4 bases from J, the junction contained 4 bases not matched to a gene. Germline V gene data show CDR1 as SGHNT and CDR2 as YYREEE (reference sequence). The CDR3 runs to 15 residues. The CDR3 DNA reads as TGTGCCAGCAGCTTGGGGGACAGGGAGAGCTATGGCTACACCTTC. Translating gives CASSLGDRESYGYTF. Combining the CDR3 with reference TRBV5-4 and TRBJ1-2 gives the whole variable domain ETGVTQSPTHLIKTRGQQVTLRCSSQSGHNTVSWYQQALGQGPQFIFQYYREEENGRGNFPPRFSGLQFPNYSSELNVNALELDDSALYLCASSLGDRESYGYTFGSGTRLTVV.

The chain joins TRBV11-2 to TRBJ2-7; weak D call: TRBD2 (5 bases). V was cut by 1 base and J by 0 bases, with 7 bases left in between. The CDR3 is made up of 14 amino acids. Per the germline V gene, CDR1 is SGHAT and CDR2 is FQNNGV. DNA for the CDR3: TGTGCCAGCAGCTTAGGTGGGAGCTCCTACGAGCAGTACTTC. Translating it yields CASSLGGSSYEQYF.